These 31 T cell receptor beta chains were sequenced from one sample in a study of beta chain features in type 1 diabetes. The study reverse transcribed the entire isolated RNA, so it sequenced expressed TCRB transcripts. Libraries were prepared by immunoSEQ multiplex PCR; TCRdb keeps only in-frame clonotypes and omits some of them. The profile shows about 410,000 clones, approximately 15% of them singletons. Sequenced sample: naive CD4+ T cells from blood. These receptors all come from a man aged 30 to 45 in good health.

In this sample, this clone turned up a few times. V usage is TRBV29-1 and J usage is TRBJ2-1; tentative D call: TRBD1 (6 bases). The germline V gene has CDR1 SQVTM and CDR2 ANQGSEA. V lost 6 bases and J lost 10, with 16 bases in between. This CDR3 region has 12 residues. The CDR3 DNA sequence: TGCAGCGTCTGGACAGCCTCCCTGGAGCAGTTCTTC. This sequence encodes CSVWTASLEQFF.

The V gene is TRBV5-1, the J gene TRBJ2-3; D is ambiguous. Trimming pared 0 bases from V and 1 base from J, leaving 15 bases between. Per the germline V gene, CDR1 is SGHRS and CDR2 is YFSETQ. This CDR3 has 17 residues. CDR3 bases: TGCGCCAGCAGCTTGGAGCCCCACCGCCTTGGCACAGATACGCAGTATTTT. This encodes CASSLEPHRLGTDTQYF.

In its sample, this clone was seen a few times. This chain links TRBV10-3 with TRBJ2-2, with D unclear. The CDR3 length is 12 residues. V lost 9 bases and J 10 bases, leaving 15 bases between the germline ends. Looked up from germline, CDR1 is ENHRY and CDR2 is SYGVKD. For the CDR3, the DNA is TGTGCCATACAAAAGACTTCGGAGGAGCTGTTTTTT. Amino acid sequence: CAIQKTSEELFF.

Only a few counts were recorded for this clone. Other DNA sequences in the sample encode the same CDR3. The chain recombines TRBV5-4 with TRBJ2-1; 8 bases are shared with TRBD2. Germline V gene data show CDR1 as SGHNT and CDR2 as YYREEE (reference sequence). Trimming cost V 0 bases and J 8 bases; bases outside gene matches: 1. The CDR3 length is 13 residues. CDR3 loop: CASSLAGGYEQFF. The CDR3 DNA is TGTGCCAGCAGCTTGGCGGGAGGGTATGAGCAGTTCTTC.

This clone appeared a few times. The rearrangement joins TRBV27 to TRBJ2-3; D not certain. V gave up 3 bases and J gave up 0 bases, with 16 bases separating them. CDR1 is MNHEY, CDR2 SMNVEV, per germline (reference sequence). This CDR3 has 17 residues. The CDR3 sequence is CASSFRRHLGSTDTQYF. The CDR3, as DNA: TGTGCCAGCAGTTTCCGCAGACACTTGGGGAGCACAGATACGCAGTATTTT.

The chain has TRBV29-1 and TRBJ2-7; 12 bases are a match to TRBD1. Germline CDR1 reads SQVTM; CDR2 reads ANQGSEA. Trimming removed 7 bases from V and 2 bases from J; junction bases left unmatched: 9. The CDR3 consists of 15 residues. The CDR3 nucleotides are TGCAGCGGCGCAACCGGGACAGGGGGCACCTACGAGCAGTACGTC. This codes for CSGATGTGGTYEQYV.

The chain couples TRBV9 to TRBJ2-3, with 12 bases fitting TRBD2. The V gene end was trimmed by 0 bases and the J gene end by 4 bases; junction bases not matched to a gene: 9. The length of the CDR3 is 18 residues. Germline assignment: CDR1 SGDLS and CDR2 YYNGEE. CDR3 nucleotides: TGTGCCAGCAGCGTAGCGGCATGGGGACTAGCGGGTGCAGATACGCAGTATTTT. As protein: CASSVAAWGLAGADTQYF.

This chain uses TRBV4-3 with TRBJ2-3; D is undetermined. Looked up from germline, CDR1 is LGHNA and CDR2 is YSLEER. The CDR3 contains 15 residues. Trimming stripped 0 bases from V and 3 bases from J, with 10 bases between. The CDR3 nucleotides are TGCGCCAGCAGCCAAGATCTTGGCCAGACAGATACGCAGTATTTT. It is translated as CASSQDLGQTDTQYF.

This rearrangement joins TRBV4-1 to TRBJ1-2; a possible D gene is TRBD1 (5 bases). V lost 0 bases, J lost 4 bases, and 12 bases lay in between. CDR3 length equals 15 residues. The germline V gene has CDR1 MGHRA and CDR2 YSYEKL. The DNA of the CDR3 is TGCGCCAGCAGCCAAGATTCGGGACGGATCTATGGCTACACCTTC. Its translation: CASSQDSGRIYGYTF.

As DNA, the CDR3 is TGTGCCAGCAGCAGAACAGGAGGGGAGACCCAGTACTTC. Amino acids: CASSRTGGETQYF. The chain combines TRBV21-1 with TRBJ2-5; the table's D call TRBD2 went unverified against the DNA. TRBV21-1 is classified as a pseudogene. The CDR3 contains 13 residues.

The CDR3, as DNA: TGTGCCAGCAGCGTAGGACTAGCGGACTACGAGCAGTACTTC. It yields the protein CASSVGLADYEQYF. V usage is TRBV9 and J usage is TRBJ2-7; 9 bases fit TRBD2. CDR1 is SGDLS and CDR2 is YYNGEE in the germline V gene. This CDR3 has 14 residues. After removal of 0 bases from V and 3 bases from J, the junction contained 1 base not matched to a gene.

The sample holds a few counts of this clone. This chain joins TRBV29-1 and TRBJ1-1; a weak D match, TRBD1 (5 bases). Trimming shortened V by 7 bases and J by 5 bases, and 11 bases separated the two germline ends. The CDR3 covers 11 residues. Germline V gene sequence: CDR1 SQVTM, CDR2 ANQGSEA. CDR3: CSAMGVTEAFF. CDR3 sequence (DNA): TGCAGCGCGATGGGGGTGACTGAAGCTTTCTTT.

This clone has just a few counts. The CDR3 loop reads CSGLGGREDTEAFF. The CDR3 nucleotides are TGCAGCGGTTTAGGGGGGCGGGAGGACACTGAAGCTTTCTTT. The V and J genes are TRBV29-1 and TRBJ1-1; maybe TRBD1 (6 bases). The CDR3 has 14 amino acids. Germline V gives CDR1 SQVTM, CDR2 ANQGSEA. Trimming took 7 bases from V and 3 from J, leaving 18 bases between them.

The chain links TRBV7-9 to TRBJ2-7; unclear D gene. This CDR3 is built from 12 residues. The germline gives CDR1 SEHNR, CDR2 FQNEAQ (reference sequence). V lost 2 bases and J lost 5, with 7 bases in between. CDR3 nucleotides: TGTGCCAGCAGCTTACATCCCCACGAGCAGTACTTC. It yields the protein CASSLHPHEQYF.

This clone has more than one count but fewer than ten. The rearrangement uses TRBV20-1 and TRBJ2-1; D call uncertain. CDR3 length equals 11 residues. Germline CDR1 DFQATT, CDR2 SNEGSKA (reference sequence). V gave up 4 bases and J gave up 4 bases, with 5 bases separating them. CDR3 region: CSANQYNEQFF. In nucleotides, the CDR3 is TGCAGTGCTAATCAATACAATGAGCAGTTCTTC.

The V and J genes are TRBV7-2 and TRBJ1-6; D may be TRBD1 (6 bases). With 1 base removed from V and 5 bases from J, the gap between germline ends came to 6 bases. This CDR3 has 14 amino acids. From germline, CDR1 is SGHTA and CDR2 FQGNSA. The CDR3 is CASSLGTDNSPLHF. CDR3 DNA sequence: TGTGCCAGCAGCTTAGGGACAGATAATTCACCCCTCCACTTT.

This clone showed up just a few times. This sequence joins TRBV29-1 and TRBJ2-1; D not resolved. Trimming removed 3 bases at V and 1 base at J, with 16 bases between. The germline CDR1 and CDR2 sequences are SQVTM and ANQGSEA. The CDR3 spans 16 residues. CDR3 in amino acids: CSVEGVVARSYNEQFF. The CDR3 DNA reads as TGCAGCGTTGAGGGTGTAGTAGCCAGGTCCTACAATGAGCAGTTCTTC.

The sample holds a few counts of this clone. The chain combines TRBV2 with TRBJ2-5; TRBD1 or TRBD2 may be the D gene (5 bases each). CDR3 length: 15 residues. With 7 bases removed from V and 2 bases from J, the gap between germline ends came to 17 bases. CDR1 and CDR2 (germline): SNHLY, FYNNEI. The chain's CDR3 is CASNLRDGFQETQYF. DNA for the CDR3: TGTGCCAGCAATCTCCGGGACGGTTTTCAAGAGACCCAGTACTTC.

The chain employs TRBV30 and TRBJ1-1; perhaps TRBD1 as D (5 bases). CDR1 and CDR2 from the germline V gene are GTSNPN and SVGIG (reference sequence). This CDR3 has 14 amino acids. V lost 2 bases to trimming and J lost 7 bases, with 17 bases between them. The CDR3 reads CAWSFGGTDLEAFF. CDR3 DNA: TGTGCCTGGAGTTTTGGCGGGACCGACCTTGAAGCTTTCTTT.

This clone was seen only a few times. The CDR3 spells CASTLAGGSTGELFF. In DNA form, the CDR3 reads TGTGCCAGCACCCTAGCGGGCGGTTCCACCGGGGAGCTGTTTTTT. The chain links TRBV7-2 to TRBJ2-2; 8 bases map to TRBD2. CDR1 is SGHTA, CDR2 FQGNSA, per germline. CDR3 size: 15 residues. Trimming removed 7 bases from V and 4 bases from J; junction bases left unmatched: 8. The full variable domain, in which reference TRBV7-2 and TRBJ2-2 provide the parts outside the CDR3, is GAGVSQSPSNKVTEKGKDVELRCDPISGHTALYWYRQSLGQGLEFLIYFQGNSAPDKSGLPSDRFSAERTGGSVSTLTIQRTQQEDSAVYLCASTLAGGSTGELFFGEGSRLTVL.

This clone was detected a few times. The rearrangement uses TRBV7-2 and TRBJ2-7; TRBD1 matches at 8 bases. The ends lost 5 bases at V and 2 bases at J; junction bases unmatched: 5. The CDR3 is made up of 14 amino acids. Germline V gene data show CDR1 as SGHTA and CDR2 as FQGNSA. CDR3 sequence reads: CASSHGTGTYEQYF. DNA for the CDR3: TGTGCCAGCAGCCACGGGACAGGTACCTACGAGCAGTACTTC.

The DNA of the CDR3 is TGCGCCAGCAGCATTAGACAGGGCGGGGAGACCCAGTACTTC. Residues: CASSIRQGGETQYF. This chain connects TRBV5-1 to TRBJ2-5, with TRBD1 matching over 7 bases. CDR1 SGHRS and CDR2 YFSETQ come from the germline V gene. CDR3 length equals 14 residues. The trim removed 4 bases at V and 5 bases at J, leaving 8 bases unmatched.

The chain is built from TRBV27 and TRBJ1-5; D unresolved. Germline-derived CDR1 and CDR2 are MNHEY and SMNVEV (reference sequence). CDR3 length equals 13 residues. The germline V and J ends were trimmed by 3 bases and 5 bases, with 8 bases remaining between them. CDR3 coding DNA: TGTGCCAGCAGTTTTTACCCCGATCAGCCCCAGCATTTT. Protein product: CASSFYPDQPQHF.

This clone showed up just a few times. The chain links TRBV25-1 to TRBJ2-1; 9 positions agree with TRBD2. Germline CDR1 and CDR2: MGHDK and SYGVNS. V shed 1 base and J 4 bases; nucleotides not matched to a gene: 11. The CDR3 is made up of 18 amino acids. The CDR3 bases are TGTGCCAGCAGTGAATCCCTTGCCAGCGGGAGGACATACAATGAGCAGTTCTTC. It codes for CASSESLASGRTYNEQFF.

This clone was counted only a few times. The CDR3 bases are TGTGCCAGCAGCACCTGGAGTGTTACAAATTCACCCCTCCACTTT. This encodes CASSTWSVTNSPLHF. This rearrangement joins TRBV5-6 to TRBJ1-6; no clear D gene. Per germline, CDR1 SGHDT and CDR2 YYEEEE. Trimming left V 4 bases short and J 7 bases short, with 15 bases between. The CDR3 is 15 residues long.

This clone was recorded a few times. The CDR3 loop is CSVEGLLNNEQFF. The CDR3 nucleotides read TGCAGCGTGGAGGGACTCCTCAACAATGAGCAGTTCTTC. The chain uses TRBV29-1 and TRBJ2-1; tentatively, D is TRBD2 (6 bases). Germline V gene lookup returns CDR1 SQVTM and CDR2 ANQGSEA. The CDR3 contains 13 residues. V lost 6 bases to trimming and J lost 5 bases, with 14 bases between them.

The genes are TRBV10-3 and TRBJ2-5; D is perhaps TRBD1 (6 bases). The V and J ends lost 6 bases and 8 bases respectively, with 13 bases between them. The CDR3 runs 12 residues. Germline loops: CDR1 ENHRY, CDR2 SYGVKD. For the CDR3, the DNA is TGTGCCATCAGGGGACACGTAGAAACCCAGTACTTC. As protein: CAIRGHVETQYF.

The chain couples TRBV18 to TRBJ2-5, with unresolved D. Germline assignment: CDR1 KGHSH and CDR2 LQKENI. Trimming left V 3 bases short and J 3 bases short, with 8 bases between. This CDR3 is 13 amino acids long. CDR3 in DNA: TGTGCCAGCTCACCTACCGGAAAAGAGACCCAGTACTTC. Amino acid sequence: CASSPTGKETQYF.

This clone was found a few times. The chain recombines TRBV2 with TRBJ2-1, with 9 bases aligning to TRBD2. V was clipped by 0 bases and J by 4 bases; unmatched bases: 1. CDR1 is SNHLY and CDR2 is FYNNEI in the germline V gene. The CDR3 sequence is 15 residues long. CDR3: CASSEASGSYNEQFF. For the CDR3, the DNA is TGTGCCAGCAGTGAAGCTAGCGGGAGTTACAATGAGCAGTTCTTC.

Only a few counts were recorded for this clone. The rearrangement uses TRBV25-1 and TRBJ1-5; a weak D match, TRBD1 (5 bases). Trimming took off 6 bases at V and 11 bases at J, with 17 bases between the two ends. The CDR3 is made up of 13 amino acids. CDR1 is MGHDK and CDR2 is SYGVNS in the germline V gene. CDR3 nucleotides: TGTGCCAGCAGCCTAACAGGAACAATGGCCCAGCATTTT. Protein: CASSLTGTMAQHF.

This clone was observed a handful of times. The CDR3 here is CASSVAMAAPTEAFF. CDR3 bases: TGTGCCAGCAGCGTAGCTATGGCGGCACCTACTGAAGCTTTCTTT. The gene calls are TRBV9 and TRBJ1-1; the D is unclear. The CDR3 length is 15 residues. Per the germline V gene, CDR1 is SGDLS and CDR2 is YYNGEE. The V gene lost 0 bases and the J gene lost 5 bases, with 14 bases spanning the gap.